This T cell receptor beta chain was sequenced in a study of T cells in Graves' hyperthyroidism and ophthalmopathy. Study in general: Any treatment followed the collection of peripheral blood at initial diagnosis.

RNA transcripts gave rise to amplified TCR beta CDR3 regions. Researchers ran a first-round RT-PCR on the TCR CDR3 using the HTBI primer set. Using its own MiXCR run on the multiplex PCR reads, TCRdb lists one record per CDR3 protein. This table holds under 400,000 distinct CDR3 sequences, about 13% found once. CDR3 length: 14 amino acids. Trimming left V 7 bases short and J 0 bases short, with 9 bases between. The germline gives CDR1 MNHEY, CDR2 SVGEGT. This TCR derives from a woman aged 18 to 35 with Graves' hyperthyroidism. Input material: blood. The chain employs TRBV6-2 or TRBV6-3 and TRBJ1-4; tentatively, D is TRBD1 (5 bases). This CDR3 is CASTGQPTNEKLFF. CDR3 DNA sequence: TGTGCCAGCACTGGACAACCAACTAATGAAAAACTGTTTTTT.